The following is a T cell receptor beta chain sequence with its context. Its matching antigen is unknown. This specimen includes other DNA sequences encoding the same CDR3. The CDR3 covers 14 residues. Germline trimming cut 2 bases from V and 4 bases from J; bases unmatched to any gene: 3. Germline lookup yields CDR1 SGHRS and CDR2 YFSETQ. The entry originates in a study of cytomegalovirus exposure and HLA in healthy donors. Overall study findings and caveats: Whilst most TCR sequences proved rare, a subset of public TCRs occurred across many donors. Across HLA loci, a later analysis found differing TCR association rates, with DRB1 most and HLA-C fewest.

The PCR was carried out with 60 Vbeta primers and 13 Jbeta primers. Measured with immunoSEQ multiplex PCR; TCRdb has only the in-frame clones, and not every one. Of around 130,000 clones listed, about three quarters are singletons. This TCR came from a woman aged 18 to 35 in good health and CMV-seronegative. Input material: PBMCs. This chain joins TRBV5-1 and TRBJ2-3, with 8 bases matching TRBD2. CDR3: CASSLAGEADTQYF. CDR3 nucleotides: TGCGCCAGCAGCTTAGCGGGAGAAGCAGATACGCAGTATTTT.